This TCR beta chain was identified during a study of T cells in Graves' hyperthyroidism and ophthalmopathy. Study-level results: Among thyroid clonotypes expanded above 0.001, most also appeared in blood.

Under 3 months was the duration of disease in ophthalmopathy patients, who also had a Clinical Activity Score of at least 3 and a NOSPECS grade of at least 4. Criteria for exclusion of patients were uncontrolled infection, other autoimmune disease, pregnancy or lactation. Fresh peripheral blood, less than 11 ml of it, supplied the PBMCs. For this clonotype: The antigen remains undetermined.

There were TCR beta CDR3 regions amplified from RNA transcripts. HTBI primers were employed in a first-round RT-PCR of the TCR CDR3. One entry per CDR3 protein results from TCRdb running MiXCR on the multiplex PCR reads. The sample lists approximately 600,000 distinct CDR3 sequences; over 12% were seen once. Germline CDR1 SGHTA, CDR2 FQGNSA. J gave up 3 bases and V 11 bases, and 4 bases lay outside the gene matches. This CDR3 is built from 11 residues. Sequenced: blood. The V and J genes are TRBV7-2 and TRBJ2-7; 7 bases fit TRBD1. This clonotype was sampled from a woman in her thirties or forties with Graves' ophthalmopathy. The CDR3 nucleotides read TGTGCCTATCGACAGGGCTACGAGCAGTACTTC. Protein: CAYRQGYEQYF.